The 4 T cell receptor beta chains below come from one sample, sequenced in a study of blood T cell repertoires in COVID-19. Data came from immunoSEQ multiplex PCR; TCRdb stores just in-frame clones and leaves some out. The table lists about 150,000 clones, 75% to 90% of them singletons. The source material was peripheral blood. The source of these receptors is a woman aged 55-75 years with acute or convalescent COVID-19.

This clone was seen only once. The chain is built from TRBV7-6 and TRBJ1-6; D call uncertain. The V and J ends lost 2 bases and 7 bases respectively, with 12 bases between them. The length of the CDR3 is 15 residues. Germline lookup yields CDR1 SGHVS and CDR2 FNYEAQ. The CDR3: CASSLSREGNSPLHF. The CDR3 DNA sequence: TGTGCCAGCAGCTTATCGAGGGAAGGCAATTCACCCCTCCACTTT. The variable domain in full, completed from reference TRBV7-6 and TRBJ1-6, reads GAGVSQSPRYKVTKRGQDVALRCDPISGHVSLYWYRQALGQGPEFLTYFNYEAQQDKSGLPNDRFSAERPEGSISTLTIQRTEQRDSAMYRCASSLSREGNSPLHFGNGTRLTVT.

The chain joins TRBV29-1 to TRBJ2-1; D is unclear. The CDR3 contains 11 residues. CDR1 is SQVTM, CDR2 ANQGSEA, per germline. V dropped 6 bases and J dropped 5 bases, with 8 bases sitting between them. CDR3 region: CSVARDNEQFF. Written as DNA, the CDR3 is TGCAGCGTAGCCCGGGACAATGAGCAGTTCTTC.

This clone showed up just once. This sequence joins TRBV12-5 and TRBJ1-4; TRBD1 agrees at 8 bases. Looked up from germline, CDR1 is LGHNT and CDR2 is FRNRAP. This CDR3 spans 13 amino acids. Trimming took 5 bases from V and 7 from J; bases not matched to a gene: 3. The CDR3 here is CASGTDRGEKLFF. Written as DNA, the CDR3 is TGTGCTAGTGGTACCGACAGGGGTGAAAAACTGTTTTTT.

The V call is TRBV3-1 (or the pseudogene TRBV3-2), the J call TRBJ2-1, with 8 nucleotides matching TRBD2. The junction had 2 bases not matched to a gene; V was cut back by 4 bases and J by 0 bases. CDR3 length: 15 amino acids. CDR1 LGHDT and CDR2 YNNKEL come from the germline V gene (reference sequence). The chain's CDR3 is CASSPSGSSYNEQFF. The CDR3 nucleotides read TGTGCCAGCAGCCCTAGCGGGTCCTCCTACAATGAGCAGTTCTTC.